Below, 11 T cell receptor beta chains from the same sample are listed, as sequenced in a study of spatial heterogeneity in lung cancer. A single record per CDR3 protein comes from TCRdb applying MiXCR to the 5' RACE reads. The sample contains 1,200 or so distinct CDR3 sequences, less than 30% of which appear only once. As for time point: blood at routine non-recurrence follow-up after resection. Sequenced here: PBMCs, sampled at follow-up. Source of these receptors: a male donor with early-stage non-small cell lung cancer.

This clonotype has just a few counts. The rearrangement uses TRBV2 and TRBJ2-2; D ambiguous. The CDR3 is 17 residues long. V was clipped by 6 bases and J by 4 bases, with 21 bases between them. Germline values: CDR1 SNHLY, CDR2 FYNNEI. The CDR3 DNA follows: TGTGCCAGCAGGAGAGTCGTTCAAGTAGTCAGCACCGGGGAGCTGTTTTTT. This encodes CASRRVVQVVSTGELFF. Together with reference TRBV2 and TRBJ2-2, the CDR3 gives the full variable domain: EPEVTQTPSHQVTQMGQEVILRCVPISNHLYFYWYRQILGQKVEFLVSFYNNEISEKSEIFDDQFSVERPDGSNFTLKIRSTKLEDSAMYFCASRRVVQVVSTGELFFGEGSRLTVL.

V is TRBV27 and J is TRBJ1-2, with a weak D call TRBD1 (6 bases). This CDR3 is built from 13 residues. Looked up from germline, CDR1 is MNHEY and CDR2 is SMNVEV (reference sequence). V shed 5 bases and J shed 3 bases, with 10 bases lying between them. The CDR3 sequence is CASSLQGYYGYTF. The DNA for the CDR3 is TGTGCCAGCAGTCTACAGGGATACTATGGCTACACCTTC.

This clonotype is medium-sized (0.01 to 0.1%) by share. The chain combines TRBV13 with TRBJ2-5; no clear D. V was trimmed by 2 bases and J by 5 bases, leaving 9 bases between them. The CDR3 runs 13 residues. Germline V gene data show CDR1 as PRHDT and CDR2 as FYEKMQ (reference sequence). The CDR3 sequence: CASSLNGEETQYF. The DNA for the CDR3 is TGTGCCAGCAGCTTAAACGGAGAGGAGACCCAGTACTTC.

This chain links TRBV9 with TRBJ1-3; weak D call: TRBD1 (5 bases). V lost 0 bases to trimming and J lost 5 bases, with 15 bases between them. Germline V gives CDR1 SGDLS, CDR2 YYNGEE. The CDR3 contains 16 residues. CDR3 coding DNA: TGTGCCAGCAGCGTAGGGGGGTTGGCAGACCGAAACACCATATATTTT. Translation gives CASSVGGLADRNTIYF.

In this sample, this clonotype turned up a few times. The chain employs TRBV7-9 and TRBJ2-2, with TRBD2 as a possible D gene (5 bases). Germline-derived CDR1 and CDR2 are SEHNR and FQNEAQ (reference sequence). This CDR3 is 14 amino acids long. Trimming took 3 bases from V and 4 from J, leaving 9 bases between them. The CDR3 spells CASSFTRATGELFF. CDR3 coding DNA: TGTGCCAGCAGCTTTACGAGGGCCACCGGGGAGCTGTTTTTT.

This sequence joins TRBV6-2 or TRBV6-3 and TRBJ2-7; 10 bases line up with TRBD2. Per germline, CDR1 MNHEY and CDR2 SVGEGT. CDR3 length: 15 amino acids. V trimming: 0 bases; J trimming: 8 bases; junction bases outside the gene matches: 7. The CDR3 nucleotides read TGTGCCAGCAGTTACTCGGAAGCGGGAGGGCGACAGCAGTACTTC. This codes for CASSYSEAGGRQQYF.

This clonotype is labeled medium-sized. The DNA for the CDR3 is TGTGCCAGCTCACCATGGGAGTGGACTGAAGGAAACACCATATATTTT. This translates into CASSPWEWTEGNTIYF. This chain connects TRBV18 to TRBJ1-3; D is ambiguous. Trimming pared 2 bases from V and 4 bases from J, leaving 15 bases between. The CDR3 has 16 amino acids. Germline V CDR1 and CDR2: KGHSH, LQKENI.

The chain is built from TRBV7-9 and TRBJ2-7; no clear D gene. The CDR3 length is 14 residues. V was trimmed by 5 bases and J by 0 bases, leaving 11 bases between them. Germline V gene lookup returns CDR1 SEHNR and CDR2 FQNEAQ (reference sequence). The DNA for the CDR3 is TGTGCCAGCAGCCCGCCCTCGGGCTCCTACGAGCAGTACTTC. Residues: CASSPPSGSYEQYF. The entire variable domain, with the rest obtained from reference TRBV7-9 and TRBJ2-7, is as follows: DTGVSQNPRHKITKRGQNVTFRCDPISEHNRLYWYRQTLGQGPEFLTYFQNEAQLEKSRLLSDRFSAERPKGSFSTLEIQRTEQGDSAMYLCASSPPSGSYEQYFGPGTRLTVT.

V is TRBV7-2 and J is TRBJ2-4; D is unresolved. Trimming shortened V by 1 base and J by 1 base, and 8 bases separated the two germline ends. Germline values: CDR1 SGHTA, CDR2 FQGNSA. CDR3 length: 15 residues. CDR3 sequence reads: CASSLGGQAKNIQYF. The CDR3 DNA follows: TGTGCCAGCAGCTTAGGCGGTCAGGCCAAAAACATTCAGTACTTC.

This clonotype is large. V and J are TRBV7-9 and TRBJ2-1; D is unresolved. The V end was cut by 7 bases, the J end by 0 bases, with 16 bases between. CDR1 is SEHNR, CDR2 FQNEAQ, per germline (reference sequence). This CDR3 contains 16 residues. The CDR3 sequence is CASTGSPESSYNEQFF. CDR3 coding DNA: TGTGCCAGCACTGGGTCGCCAGAGAGCTCCTACAATGAGCAGTTCTTC.

This clonotype was counted once. Sequence at one end of the junction differs from germline and may be a read error. This chain links TRBV20-1 with TRBJ2-7; D not certain. Germline V gives CDR1 DFQATT, CDR2 SNEGSKA (reference sequence). The CDR3 loop spans 14 amino acids. The CDR3 reads CSASNTQSSYEQYF. CDR3 nucleotides: TGCAGTGCTAGCAACACCCAAAGCTCCTACGAACAGTACTTC.